The 4 T cell receptor beta chains reported below all come from one sample, sequenced in a study of cytomegalovirus exposure and HLA in healthy donors. The PCR had 60 Vbeta and 13 Jbeta primers. The table came from immunoSEQ multiplex PCR; TCRdb's copy has only in-frame clones and leaves some out. The repertoire holds about 110,000 clones, with 82% as singletons. Sequencing was done on a sample of PBMCs. All receptors derive from a man aged 30 to 45 in good health and CMV-seropositive.

This rearrangement joins TRBV30 to TRBJ1-1, with a weak D call TRBD1 (6 bases). The CDR3 extends over 15 amino acids. Germline V gene data show CDR1 as GTSNPN and CDR2 as SVGIG (reference sequence). Trimming shortened V by 7 bases and J by 5 bases, and 23 bases separated the two germline ends. In DNA, the CDR3 is TGTGCCTCTTTGATATATGGACAGCGTGGGACTGAAGCTTTCTTT. The encoded protein is CASLIYGQRGTEAFF. Full variable domain (outside the CDR3, taken from reference TRBV30 and TRBJ1-1): SQTIHQWPATLVQPVGSPLSLECTVEGTSNPNLYWYRQAAGRGLQLLFYSVGIGQISSEVPQNLSASRPQDRQFILSSKKLLLSDSGFYLCASLIYGQRGTEAFFGQGTRLTVV.

The J gene is TRBJ2-1, the V gene TRBV6-5, with a weak D call TRBD1 (6 bases). Germline V gene data show CDR1 as MNHEY and CDR2 as SVGAGI. The CDR3 has 14 residues. V lost 6 bases and J lost 8, with 17 bases in between. DNA for the CDR3: TGTGCCAGCAGCGACGAACAGGGTGCGGATGAGCAGTTCTTC. It translates to CASSDEQGADEQFF.

The chain links TRBV6-5 to TRBJ1-4; weak D call: TRBD1 (5 bases). V dropped 5 bases and J dropped 8 bases, with 18 bases sitting between them. Germline values: CDR1 MNHEY, CDR2 SVGAGI. The CDR3 totals 15 residues. CDR3 loop: CASSLRDSTGEKLFF. CDR3 coding DNA: TGTGCCAGCAGTCTTCGGGACTCCACGGGGGAAAAACTGTTTTTT.

This rearrangement joins TRBV7-9 to TRBJ1-5, with D possibly TRBD1 on 5 matching bases. V was pared by 5 bases and J by 0 bases, with 14 bases between. The CDR3 covers 16 residues. Looked up from germline, CDR1 is SEHNR and CDR2 is FQNEAQ (reference sequence). CDR3 sequence reads: CASSRTGTDSNQPQHF. In DNA form, the CDR3 reads TGTGCCAGCAGCCGAACCGGGACTGATAGCAATCAGCCCCAGCATTTT.